This passage covers 10 T cell receptor beta chains from one sample sequenced in a study of graft-versus-host responses after intestinal transplantation. Researchers processed graft tissue to release intraepithelial and lamina propria lymphocytes. Some clones are missing from TCRdb's copy, which holds only in-frame ones; the method was immunoSEQ multiplex PCR. The top ten clones hold about 13% of a sample with thousands of clones, over 60% of them seen once. The source was ileum tissue, collected around 250 days after intestinal transplant. These receptor sequences come from a human patient who received an intestinal transplant, so some T cells may come from the graft donor.

The chain joins TRBV6-6 to TRBJ1-4; 8 bases align to TRBD1. From germline, CDR1 is MNHNY and CDR2 SVGAGI (reference sequence). J gave up 7 bases and V 4 bases, and 2 bases lay outside the gene matches. The CDR3 contains 13 residues. CDR3 protein: CASSFGQGEKLFF. The DNA for the CDR3 is TGTGCCAGCAGTTTTGGACAGGGTGAAAAACTGTTTTTT.

This chain joins TRBV7-2 and TRBJ1-3, with 7 bases lining up with TRBD1. Germline lookup yields CDR1 SGHTA and CDR2 FQGNSA. V trimming: 1 base; J trimming: 2 bases; junction bases outside the gene matches: 2. The length of the CDR3 is 15 residues. CDR3 amino acids: CASSLDTGAGNTIYF. In nucleotides, the CDR3 is TGTGCCAGCAGCTTAGACACAGGGGCTGGAAACACCATATATTTT.

The chain links TRBV6-4 to TRBJ1-1; D is unclear. CDR3 length: 13 amino acids. The germline V gene encodes CDR1 MRHNA and CDR2 SNTAGT. The germline V and J ends were trimmed by 0 bases and 11 bases, with 13 bases remaining between them. The DNA of the CDR3 is TGTGCCAGCAGTGACTCTGACGGGAGTGCGGCTTTCTTT. This sequence encodes CASSDSDGSAAFF.

This chain joins TRBV27 and TRBJ1-2, with 8 bases that match TRBD1. Unmatched junction bases numbered 5, after V lost 5 bases and J lost 9 bases. Germline CDR1 is MNHEY and CDR2 is SMNVEV (reference sequence). This CDR3 contains 12 residues. The CDR3 here is CASSARGQRYTF. CDR3 coding DNA: TGTGCCAGCAGTGCCAGGGGGCAACGCTACACCTTC.

This chain links TRBV4-1 with TRBJ1-3; unclear D gene. CDR3 length: 15 residues. Germline CDR1 reads MGHRA; CDR2 reads YSYEKL. Between the trimmed V and J ends, which lost 0 bases and 1 base, there was a span of 7 bases. CDR3 amino acids: CASSQEGRSGNTIYF. CDR3 DNA sequence: TGCGCCAGCAGCCAAGAGGGCAGATCTGGAAACACCATATATTTT.

This clone is large by share. The chain joins TRBV18 to TRBJ1-1, with unresolved D. CDR3 size: 12 residues. Germline V lookup: CDR1 KGHSH, CDR2 LQKENI. V was trimmed by 5 bases and J by 1 base, leaving 5 bases between them. DNA for the CDR3: TGTGCCAGCTCATCCCAGAACACTGAAGCTTTCTTT. Translation: CASSSQNTEAFF.

V and J are TRBV6-1 and TRBJ2-1, with 9 bases fitting TRBD1. The CDR3 consists of 15 residues. With 4 bases clipped from V and 1 base from J, the junction kept 2 bases outside the gene matches. From germline, CDR1 is MNHNS and CDR2 SASEGT. The CDR3 is CASSGGTGSYNEQFF. Here the CDR3 DNA reads TGTGCCAGCAGTGGGGGGACAGGGTCCTACAATGAGCAGTTCTTC.

The V gene is TRBV30, the J gene TRBJ2-5, with 10 positions matching TRBD1. The CDR3 has 15 residues. Per germline, CDR1 GTSNPN and CDR2 SVGIG (reference sequence). V was pared by 0 bases and J by 4 bases, with 5 bases of the junction left unmatched. CDR3 sequence reads: CAWSVGTGVGETQYF. DNA for the CDR3: TGTGCCTGGAGTGTAGGGACAGGGGTAGGAGAGACCCAGTACTTC.

The CDR3 DNA is TGCGCCAGCAGCGCCAGGGTAGCGGAGGACAATGAGCAGTTCTTC. Protein: CASSARVAEDNEQFF. The gene calls are TRBV5-1 and TRBJ2-1; TRBD2 is a possible D gene (6 bases). CDR1 is SGHRS, CDR2 YFSETQ, per germline. This CDR3 has 15 amino acids. V was clipped by 4 bases and J by 5 bases, with 16 bases between them.

The V gene is TRBV6-4, the J gene TRBJ2-2, with 10 bases fitting TRBD2. The CDR3 contains 13 residues. Losses at the gene ends were 8 bases for V and 3 bases for J; bases not matched to a gene: 0. CDR1 and CDR2 from the germline V gene are MRHNA and SNTAGT. CDR3 amino acids: CASGLADTGELFF. The DNA for the CDR3 is TGTGCCAGCGGACTAGCGGACACCGGGGAGCTGTTTTTT.